Listed below are T cell receptor beta chains from one sample, sequenced in a study of read filtering for tumor transcriptome and immune sequencing. TCRdb reanalysed the reads using MiXCR and keeps one entry per CDR3 protein. The top ten hold approximately 10% of the sample, which has roughly 130,000 distinct CDR3 sequences, roughly 13% seen once. The sample taken for sequencing was a population of CD138-negative cells sorted from bone marrow. All receptors derive from a donor aged 40 or older with multiple myeloma. Each CDR3 is given with its conserved first and last residue. A D gene is named only where the DNA matches it firmly. Some rows have no size entry. The others give once, few or many, or a class for an expanded clone.

clone size: many; J gene: TRBJ2-2; D gene: -; V gene: TRBV5-1; CDR3 protein: CASSRSQNTGELFF; CDR3 DNA: TGCGCCAGCAGCAGATCTCAGAACACCGGGGAGCTGTTTTTT
clone size: many; J gene: TRBJ2-7; D gene: TRBD2; V gene: TRBV5-1; CDR3 protein: CASSSQPGLAYEQYF; CDR3 DNA: TGCGCCAGCAGCTCTCAACCGGGACTAGCTTACGAGCAGTACTTC
clone size: many; J gene: TRBJ1-1; D gene: -; V gene: TRBV6-2/TRBV6-3; CDR3 protein: CASSSRVTEAFF; CDR3 DNA: TGTGCCAGCAGTAGCAGGGTTACTGAAGCTTTCTTT
clone size: many; J gene: TRBJ1-1; D gene: -; V gene: TRBV29-1; CDR3 protein: CSASRLDEAFF; CDR3 DNA: TGCAGCGCAAGCCGTCTCGACGAAGCTTTCTTT
clone size: -; J gene: TRBJ2-2; D gene: TRBD2; V gene: TRBV9; CDR3 protein: CASSGLPGLADTGELFF; CDR3 DNA: TGTGCCAGCAGCGGTCTACCGGGACTAGCCGACACCGGGGAGCTGTTTTTT
clone size: many; J gene: TRBJ2-6; D gene: TRBD1; V gene: TRBV11-1; CDR3 protein: CASSVTGAGANVLTF; CDR3 DNA: TGTGCCAGCAGCGTAACAGGGGCTGGGGCCAACGTCCTGACTTTC
clone size: many; J gene: TRBJ1-5; D gene: TRBD1; V gene: TRBV12-3/TRBV12-4; CDR3 protein: CASKGSGTVLNQPQHF; CDR3 DNA: TGTGCCAGTAAAGGGAGCGGGACAGTCCTCAATCAGCCCCAGCATTTT
clone size: many; J gene: TRBJ2-3; D gene: -; V gene: TRBV6-6; CDR3 protein: CASSSAGPGEDTQYF; CDR3 DNA: TGTGCCAGCAGTTCTGCGGGCCCAGGGGAAGATACGCAGTATTTT
clone size: many; J gene: TRBJ1-6; D gene: TRBD1; V gene: TRBV18; CDR3 protein: CASSRDSNSPLHF; CDR3 DNA: TGTGCCAGCTCACGGGACAGTAATTCACCCCTCCACTTT
clone size: many; J gene: TRBJ2-1; D gene: TRBD2; V gene: TRBV29-1; CDR3 protein: CSVDGAGDEQFF; CDR3 DNA: TGCAGCGTTGACGGAGCGGGAGATGAGCAGTTCTTC
clone size: many; J gene: TRBJ2-7; D gene: TRBD2; V gene: TRBV2; CDR3 protein: CASSEEGLAVYEQYF; CDR3 DNA: TGTGCCAGCAGTGAAGAGGGACTAGCGGTCTACGAGCAGTACTTC
clone size: many; J gene: TRBJ2-5; D gene: -; V gene: TRBV20-1; CDR3 protein: CSVRFPGQQETQYF; CDR3 DNA: TGCAGTGTTAGATTTCCAGGACAGCAAGAGACCCAGTACTTC
clone size: many; J gene: TRBJ2-2; D gene: -; V gene: TRBV7-8; CDR3 protein: CASSSLVGNTGELFF; CDR3 DNA: TGTGCCAGCAGCAGTCTGGTGGGGAACACCGGGGAGCTGTTTTTT
clone size: many; J gene: TRBJ1-1; D gene: -; V gene: TRBV20-1; CDR3 protein: CSAPTDSYTEAFF; CDR3 DNA: TGCAGTGCCCCCACGGACAGCTACACTGAAGCTTTCTTT
clone size: -; J gene: TRBJ1-5; D gene: TRBD1; V gene: TRBV19; CDR3 protein: CAAQQGDQQPQHF; CDR3 DNA: TGTGCCGCACAACAGGGGGATCAACAGCCCCAGCATTTT
clone size: many; J gene: TRBJ2-5; D gene: TRBD2; V gene: TRBV6-2/TRBV6-3; CDR3 protein: CASSATSGGKETQYF; CDR3 DNA: TGTGCCAGCAGCGCGACTAGCGGGGGCAAAGAGACCCAGTACTTC
clone size: -; J gene: TRBJ2-1; D gene: TRBD2; V gene: TRBV6-2/TRBV6-3; CDR3 protein: CASSLAGGIDEQFF; CDR3 DNA: TGTGCCAGCAGTTTAGCGGGAGGGATTGATGAGCAGTTCTTC
clone size: many; J gene: TRBJ2-3; D gene: -; V gene: TRBV11-2; CDR3 protein: CASSLLGIGDTQYF; CDR3 DNA: TGTGCCAGCAGCTTATTAGGTATAGGGGATACGCAGTATTTT
clone size: many; J gene: TRBJ2-3; D gene: -; V gene: TRBV20-1; CDR3 protein: CSAQPPTDTQYF; CDR3 DNA: TGCAGTGCTCAACCGCCAACAGATACGCAGTATTTT
clone size: few; J gene: TRBJ2-6; D gene: TRBD2; V gene: TRBV7-9; CDR3 protein: CASSLSSGSFSGANVLTF; CDR3 DNA: TGTGCCAGCAGCTTGAGTAGCGGGTCATTCTCTGGGGCCAACGTCCTGACTTTC
clone size: -; J gene: TRBJ2-2; D gene: TRBD2; V gene: TRBV7-3; CDR3 protein: CASSLAGAWTGELFF; CDR3 DNA: TGTGCCAGCAGCTTAGCGGGAGCATGGACCGGGGAGCTGTTTTTT
clone size: many; J gene: TRBJ2-5; D gene: TRBD1; V gene: TRBV11-2; CDR3 protein: CASSLETGIETQYF; CDR3 DNA: TGTGCCAGCAGCTTAGAGACAGGGATTGAGACCCAGTACTTC
clone size: few; J gene: TRBJ1-5; D gene: TRBD1; V gene: TRBV28; CDR3 protein: CASSGTGGFQPQHF; CDR3 DNA: TGTGCCAGCAGTGGGACAGGGGGGTTTCAGCCCCAGCATTTT
clone size: -; J gene: TRBJ2-2; D gene: -; V gene: TRBV21-1; CDR3 protein: CASLTGELLF; CDR3 DNA: TGTGCCAGCCTCACCGGGGAGCTGCTTTTT
clone size: many; J gene: TRBJ2-1; D gene: -; V gene: TRBV20-1; CDR3 protein: CSASFGRVYNEQFF; CDR3 DNA: TGCAGTGCTAGTTTCGGGAGAGTATACAATGAGCAGTTCTTC
clone size: many; J gene: TRBJ2-2; D gene: -; V gene: TRBV3-1; CDR3 protein: CASSHPAGDVGELFF; CDR3 DNA: TGTGCCAGCAGCCACCCCGCAGGGGATGTCGGGGAGCTGTTTTTT
clone size: many; J gene: TRBJ2-2; D gene: -; V gene: TRBV5-1; CDR3 protein: CASSEATNTGELFF; CDR3 DNA: TGCGCCAGCAGCGAGGCAACGAACACCGGGGAGCTGTTTTTT
clone size: many; J gene: TRBJ2-3; D gene: TRBD2; V gene: TRBV12-3/TRBV12-4; CDR3 protein: CASSLGRGAGVPDTQYF; CDR3 DNA: TGTGCCAGCAGTTTAGGAAGAGGAGCGGGAGTTCCAGATACGCAGTATTTT
clone size: -; J gene: TRBJ2-7; D gene: -; V gene: TRBV5-1; CDR3 protein: CASSPERSSYEQYF; CDR3 DNA: TGCGCCAGCAGCCCCGAGAGGAGCTCCTACGAGCAGTACTTC